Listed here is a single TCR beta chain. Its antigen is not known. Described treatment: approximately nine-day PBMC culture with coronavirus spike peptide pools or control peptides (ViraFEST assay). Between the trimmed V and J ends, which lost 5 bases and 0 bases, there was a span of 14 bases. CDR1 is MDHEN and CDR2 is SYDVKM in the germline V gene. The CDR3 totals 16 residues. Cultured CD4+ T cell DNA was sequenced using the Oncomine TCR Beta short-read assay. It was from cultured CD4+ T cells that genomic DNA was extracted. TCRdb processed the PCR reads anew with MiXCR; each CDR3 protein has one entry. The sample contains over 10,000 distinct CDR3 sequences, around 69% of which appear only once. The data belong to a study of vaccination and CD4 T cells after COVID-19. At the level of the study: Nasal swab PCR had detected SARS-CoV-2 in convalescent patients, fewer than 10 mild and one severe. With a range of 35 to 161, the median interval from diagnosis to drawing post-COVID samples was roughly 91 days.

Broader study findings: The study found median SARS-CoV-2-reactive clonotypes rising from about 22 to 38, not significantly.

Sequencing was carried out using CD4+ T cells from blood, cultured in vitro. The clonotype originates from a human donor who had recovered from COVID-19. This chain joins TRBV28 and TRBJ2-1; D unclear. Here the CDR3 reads CASSPGGTSSYNEQFF. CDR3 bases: TGTGCCAGCAGTCCGGGCGGCACGAGCTCCTACAATGAGCAGTTCTTC.